This T cell receptor beta chain originates from a study of CD8+ T cells in alopecia areata. Study details: People stayed on tofacitinib for 6 to 18 months, then stopped the drug for 6 months. Study results and caveats: Scalp samples also yield sequences from resident alphabeta T cells of normal skin.

Researchers gathered lesional scalp punch biopsies and peripheral blood from patients with alopecia areata. Sorting from PBMCs produced CD4+ and CD8+ T cells. This clone was detected only once. Its cognate antigen is unknown. The CDR3 is made up of 13 amino acids. Trimming removed 0 bases from V and 8 bases from J, with 11 bases in between. Per the germline V gene, CDR1 is SGDLS and CDR2 is YYNGEE. Following RNA extraction, reverse transcription yielded cDNA that acted as the sequencing template. Sequencing used immunoSEQ multiplex PCR; TCRdb keeps in-frame clones, though not all of them. The data contain 130,000 or so clones, approximately 49% of them singletons.

This specimen was CD8+ T cells sorted from blood, taken at week 0. This sequence joins TRBV9 and TRBJ1-2, with D maybe TRBD1 (5 bases). The source of this sequence is a human donor with alopecia areata. In nucleotides, the CDR3 is TGTGCCAGCAGCGTAGGAGGGACCCTAGGCTACACCTTC. It specifies CASSVGGTLGYTF. Using reference TRBV9 and TRBJ1-2 for the parts outside the CDR3, the full variable domain is DSGVTQTPKHLITATGQRVTLRCSPRSGDLSVYWYQQSLDQGLQFLIQYYNGEERAKGNILERFSAQQFPDLHSELNLSSLELGDSALYFCASSVGGTLGYTFGSGTRLTVV.